This entry lists 27 T cell receptor beta chains sequenced from one sample in a study of blood T cells in healthy people across ages. A second 7 to 11 cycle PCR used barcoded and J-beta primers. TCRdb passed the 5' RACE reads through MiXCR, listing each CDR3 protein once. Found here are under 2,000,000 distinct CDR3 sequences, roughly 50% of them singletons; the top ten hold more than 2%. Sequenced input: blood. These TCRs come from a woman between 40 and 55 years old in good health.

V and J are TRBV14 and TRBJ2-3; D is perhaps TRBD2 (6 bases). Germline assignment: CDR1 SGHDN and CDR2 FVKESK. CDR3 length equals 14 residues. Trimming cost V 5 bases and J 6 bases, with 15 bases left between them. The CDR3: CASSSTSPLDTQYF. CDR3 nucleotide sequence: TGTGCCAGCAGCTCAACTAGCCCGCTCGATACGCAGTATTTT.

The chain combines TRBV27 with TRBJ2-1; TRBD1 or TRBD2 may be the D gene (5 bases each). V lost 6 bases, J lost 7 bases, and 13 bases lay in between. Looked up from germline, CDR1 is MNHEY and CDR2 is SMNVEV (reference sequence). The CDR3 runs 13 residues. The CDR3 DNA follows: TGTGCCAGCAGAGAACGGGGCTTGAATGAGCAGTTCTTC. Protein product: CASRERGLNEQFF.

J is TRBJ2-7 and V is TRBV7-9; 8 bases are shared with TRBD1. Unmatched junction bases numbered 8, after V lost 5 bases and J lost 2 bases. The CDR3 totals 15 residues. The germline CDR1 and CDR2 sequences are SEHNR and FQNEAQ (reference sequence). CDR3 nucleotide sequence: TGTGCCAGCAGCCTGGACAGGGCCCTCACCTACGAGCAGTACTTC. Its translation is CASSLDRALTYEQYF.

CDR3 DNA: TGTGCCAGCAGACACAGGGGGCTGGAGTCCCACAATGAGCAGTTCTTC. It is translated as CASRHRGLESHNEQFF. The chain links TRBV25-1 to TRBJ2-1, with TRBD1 matching over 9 bases. This CDR3 spans 16 amino acids. Germline CDR1 and CDR2: MGHDK and SYGVNS. Losses at the gene ends were 6 bases for V and 5 bases for J; bases not matched to a gene: 11.

The chain has TRBV27 and TRBJ1-3, with D hard to call. This CDR3 is 14 amino acids long. V was cut by 3 bases and J by 0 bases, with 6 bases left in between. The V gene's germline CDR1 is MNHEY and CDR2 SMNVEV (reference sequence). The CDR3: CASSFTSSGNTIYF. The CDR3 nucleotides read TGTGCCAGCAGTTTTACCAGCTCTGGAAACACCATATATTTT.

The chain couples TRBV7-9 to TRBJ1-2; D is perhaps TRBD1 (5 bases). The CDR3 sequence is 14 residues long. With 1 base removed from V and 5 bases from J, the gap between germline ends came to 11 bases. CDR1 and CDR2 from the germline V gene are SEHNR and FQNEAQ (reference sequence). CDR3 coding DNA: TGTGCCAGCAGCTTAGAAGCGACAGTATATGGCTACACCTTC. This encodes CASSLEATVYGYTF.

The gene calls are TRBV12-3 or TRBV12-4 and TRBJ1-6; D is undetermined. The CDR3 is 18 amino acids. Trimming removed 0 bases from V and 2 bases from J, with 14 bases in between. The CDR3 is CASSLALDPGAYNSPLHF. For the CDR3, the DNA is TGTGCCAGCAGTTTAGCGTTGGACCCAGGAGCCTATAATTCACCCCTCCACTTT.

V gene TRBV10-3 combines with J gene TRBJ2-7, with TRBD2 identical over 7 bases. The J call is in doubt because the DNA end fits TRBJ2-5 better. The CDR3 totals 15 residues. CDR1 is ENHRY and CDR2 is SYGVKD in the germline V gene. CDR3 DNA sequence: TGTGCCATCAGCGACCCCCCGGGGGGAGAAGAGACCCAGTACTTC. Residues: CAISDPPGGEETQYF.

This chain connects TRBV6-6 to TRBJ1-1; D remains ambiguous. The CDR3 spans 15 residues. Germline CDR1 and CDR2: MNHNY and SVGAGI (reference sequence). Deletions cut 2 bases from V and 1 base from J, with 11 bases between. The CDR3 DNA is TGTGCCAGCAGTTACGGCGGGAGGGCGAACACTGAAGCTTTCTTT. The encoded protein is CASSYGGRANTEAFF.

The rearrangement uses TRBV6-4 and TRBJ2-1; D not certain. V lost 3 bases to trimming and J lost 0 bases, with 12 bases between them. The CDR3 length is 16 residues. Germline V CDR1 and CDR2: MRHNA, SNTAGT. The CDR3 region is CASSEDVGFSYNEQFF. In nucleotides, the CDR3 is TGTGCCAGCAGTGAAGACGTGGGTTTCTCCTACAATGAGCAGTTCTTC.

This clonotype turned up a few times. The V gene is TRBV20-1, the J gene TRBJ2-5; weak D call: TRBD2 (5 bases). V was shortened by 0 bases and J by 1 base, with 24 bases between the two germline ends. Germline values: CDR1 DFQATT, CDR2 SNEGSKA (reference sequence). CDR3 length: 19 residues. The CDR3 reads CSARDLAGNVVAAQETQYF. In DNA form, the CDR3 reads TGCAGTGCTAGAGATCTTGCCGGGAATGTCGTTGCAGCCCAAGAGACCCAGTACTTC.

V gene TRBV6-6 combines with J gene TRBJ2-6; 7 bases align to TRBD1. V lost 7 bases, J lost 1 base, and 10 bases stayed unmatched. The CDR3 runs to 17 residues. CDR1 MNHNY and CDR2 SVGAGI come from the germline V gene (reference sequence). CDR3 sequence: CASTWTGLISGANVLTF. Written as DNA, the CDR3 is TGTGCCAGCACGTGGACAGGCCTTATTTCTGGGGCCAACGTCCTGACTTTC.

This clonotype was counted a few times. The chain has TRBV4-2 and TRBJ2-5; perhaps D is TRBD1 or TRBD2 (7 bases each). Germline CDR1 LGHNA, CDR2 YNFKEQ. V shed 2 bases and J shed 5 bases, with 15 bases lying between them. The CDR3 spans 15 residues. The CDR3: CASSQNPQGGETQYF. As DNA, the CDR3 is TGTGCCAGCAGCCAAAACCCTCAGGGGGGGGAGACCCAGTACTTC.

The rearrangement links TRBV10-3 to TRBJ1-5; D remains ambiguous. With 6 bases removed from V and 0 bases from J, the gap between germline ends came to 12 bases. There are 15 residues in the CDR3. Germline values: CDR1 ENHRY, CDR2 SYGVKD. This CDR3 is CAISDDGNSNQPQHF. The CDR3 DNA sequence: TGTGCCATCAGCGATGACGGGAATAGCAATCAGCCCCAGCATTTT.

The chain is built from TRBV6-6 and TRBJ2-4; 8 bases align to TRBD1. The J call could be wrong; TRBJ2-7 is a better fit for the DNA end. Germline-derived CDR1 and CDR2 are MNHNY and SVGAGI (reference sequence). This CDR3 is built from 13 residues. Written as DNA, the CDR3 is TGTGCCATCCGACAGGGGTCGGGGGACGAGCAGTACTTC. It yields the protein CAIRQGSGDEQYF.

The chain carries TRBV6-5 and TRBJ2-7; 7 nucleotides align to TRBD1. Germline V gene lookup returns CDR1 MNHEY and CDR2 SVGAGI. With V trimmed by 4 bases and J by 1 base, 7 bases remained unmatched. The CDR3 extends over 15 amino acids. The CDR3 DNA reads TGTGCCAGCAGTTCTCCCCGGACAGGATCCTACGAGCAGTACTTC. This codes for CASSSPRTGSYEQYF.

The chain uses TRBV28 and TRBJ2-7, with no clear D. Trimming took off 6 bases at V and 0 bases at J, with 6 bases between the two ends. The CDR3 is 12 amino acids. Germline CDR1 and CDR2: MDHEN and SYDVKM. CDR3 amino acids: CASRRYSYEQYF. The CDR3 region has the DNA TGTGCCAGCAGGCGTTACTCCTACGAGCAGTACTTC.

This clonotype has a handful of counts. CDR3 loop: CSVETVSGANVLTF. The CDR3 DNA reads TGCAGCGTTGAGACAGTATCTGGGGCCAACGTCCTGACTTTC. This chain joins TRBV29-1 and TRBJ2-6; D is perhaps TRBD1 (5 bases). CDR3 length equals 14 residues. The germline V gene encodes CDR1 SQVTM and CDR2 ANQGSEA. With 3 bases removed from V and 1 base from J, the gap between germline ends came to 7 bases.

The J gene is TRBJ2-7, the V gene TRBV5-1; either TRBD1 or TRBD2 may supply D (6 bases each). Germline CDR1 is SGHRS and CDR2 is YFSETQ. The CDR3 covers 14 residues. Deletions cut 8 bases from V and 7 bases from J, with 22 bases between. The CDR3 nucleotides are TGCGCCAGTCTAGGTGGGGGGCCCAACAATGAGCAGTACTTC. It specifies CASLGGGPNNEQYF.

This clonotype was counted a few times. The chain employs TRBV5-1 and TRBJ1-1, with TRBD1 as a possible D gene (5 bases). The ends were cut back, 4 bases at V and 1 base at J, with 11 bases in the middle. The CDR3 has 14 residues. Germline values: CDR1 SGHRS, CDR2 YFSETQ. CDR3 sequence: CASSIGTGNTEAFF. The CDR3 DNA reads as TGCGCCAGCAGCATCGGGACCGGGAACACTGAAGCTTTCTTT.

The CDR3 region is CASSQGTGGVGETQYF. The CDR3 nucleotides are TGTGCCAGCAGTCAAGGGACAGGGGGGGTTGGAGAGACCCAGTACTTC. The chain employs TRBV27 and TRBJ2-5; the match to TRBD1 covers 11 bases. Germline V gene data show CDR1 as MNHEY and CDR2 as SMNVEV (reference sequence). V lost 5 bases to trimming and J lost 4 bases; unmatched junction nucleotides: 9. CDR3 length: 16 residues.

The chain uses TRBV29-1 and TRBJ1-2; TRBD1 is a possible D gene (5 bases). CDR3 size: 14 residues. Per germline, CDR1 SQVTM and CDR2 ANQGSEA. The ends were cut back, 7 bases at V and 0 bases at J, with 15 bases in the middle. This CDR3 is CSASTGEANYGYTF. CDR3 sequence (DNA): TGCAGCGCCTCAACAGGTGAAGCTAACTATGGCTACACCTTC.

The chain carries TRBV4-3 and TRBJ2-5; 12 positions agree with TRBD2. The trim removed 0 bases at V and 11 bases at J, leaving 13 bases unmatched. Germline CDR1 reads LGHNA; CDR2 reads YSLEER. The CDR3 is made up of 17 amino acids. The CDR3, as DNA: TGCGCCAGCAGCCAAGACCCTAGCGGGGGGGTTATCGATGAGCAGTACTTC. This codes for CASSQDPSGGVIDEQYF.

This sequence joins TRBV20-1 and TRBJ1-2; D not resolved. Trimming pared 7 bases from V and 6 bases from J, leaving 15 bases between. Germline lookup yields CDR1 DFQATT and CDR2 SNEGSKA (reference sequence). The CDR3 has 12 residues. CDR3 sequence (DNA): TGCAGTGTTGCCCTCCCTCGAGATGGCTACACCTTC. Its protein product is CSVALPRDGYTF.

This clonotype was seen a few times. This rearrangement joins TRBV5-1 to TRBJ2-6, with unresolved D. The V and J ends lost 1 base and 4 bases respectively, with 9 bases between them. The CDR3 is made up of 15 amino acids. The germline gives CDR1 SGHRS, CDR2 YFSETQ. CDR3 sequence (DNA): TGCGCCAGCAGCTTGTTTGCCGGCGGGGCCAACGTCCTGACTTTC. Protein: CASSLFAGGANVLTF.

This clonotype was found a few times. The V call is TRBV12-3 or TRBV12-4, the J call TRBJ2-5; 12 nucleotides match TRBD2. CDR3 length: 16 residues. Trimming removed 5 bases from V and 3 bases from J; junction bases left unmatched: 7. CDR3 coding DNA: TGTGCCAGCAGTCAAGGACTAGCGGGGAGGGAAGAGACCCAGTACTTC. Translation gives CASSQGLAGREETQYF.

The chain carries TRBV12-3 or TRBV12-4 and TRBJ2-6, with TRBD1 matching 7 bases. CDR3 length equals 17 residues. Unmatched junction bases numbered 6, after V lost 2 bases and J lost 2 bases. In nucleotides, the CDR3 is TGTGCCAGCAGTTTAAAGTTAGGGGGCGCTGGGGCCAACGTCCTGACTTTC. This gives the protein CASSLKLGGAGANVLTF.